This T cell receptor beta chain was found in a study of breast tumors, draining lymph nodes, adjacent tissues. This clonotype was detected ten times or more. TCRdb reprocessed the multiplex PCR reads via MiXCR and lists one record per CDR3 protein. The table lists fewer than 250,000 distinct CDR3 sequences, approximately 31% of them singletons. Germline V gene lookup returns CDR1 MGHRA and CDR2 YSYEKL. V was clipped by 0 bases and J by 2 bases, with 11 bases between them. The CDR3 covers 17 residues. Axillary draining lymph nodes of breast cancer patients supplied the node samples. The chain employs TRBV4-1 and TRBJ2-6; D is undetermined. Sequencing was carried out using axillary lymph node tissue. The sequence came from a female donor with breast cancer. Some clones in this sample may be carry-over from other donors' samples. For the CDR3, the DNA is TGCGCCAGCAGCCAAGACACTCGAGAGGCTGGGGCCAACGTCCTGACTTTC. This codes for CASSQDTREAGANVLTF.